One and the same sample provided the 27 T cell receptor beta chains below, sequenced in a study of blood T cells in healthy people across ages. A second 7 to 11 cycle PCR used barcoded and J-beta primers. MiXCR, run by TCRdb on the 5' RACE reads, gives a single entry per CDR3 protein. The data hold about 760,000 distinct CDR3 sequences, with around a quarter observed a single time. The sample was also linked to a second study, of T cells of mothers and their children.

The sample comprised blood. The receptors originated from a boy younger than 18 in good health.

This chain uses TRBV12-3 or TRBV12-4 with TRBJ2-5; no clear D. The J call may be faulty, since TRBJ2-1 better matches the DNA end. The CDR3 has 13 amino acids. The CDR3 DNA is TGTGCCAGCAGTTTACCTTGGCTCGCCGAGCAGTTCTTC. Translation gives CASSLPWLAEQFF.

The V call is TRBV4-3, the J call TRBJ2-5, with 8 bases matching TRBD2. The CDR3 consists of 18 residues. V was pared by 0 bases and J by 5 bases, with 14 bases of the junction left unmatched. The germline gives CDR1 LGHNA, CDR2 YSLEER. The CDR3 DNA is TGCGCCAGCAGCCAAGATCGGGCAGTAGCGGGGTGGGCTGAGACCCAGTACTTC. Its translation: CASSQDRAVAGWAETQYF.

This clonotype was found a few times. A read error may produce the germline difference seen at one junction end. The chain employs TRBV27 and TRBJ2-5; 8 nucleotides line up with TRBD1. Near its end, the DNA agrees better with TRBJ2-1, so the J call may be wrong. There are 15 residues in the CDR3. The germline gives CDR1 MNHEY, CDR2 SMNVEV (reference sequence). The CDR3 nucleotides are TGTGCCACCAGAGACGGGACAGGACTCTACAATGGGCAGTTCTTC. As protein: CATRDGTGLYNGQFF.

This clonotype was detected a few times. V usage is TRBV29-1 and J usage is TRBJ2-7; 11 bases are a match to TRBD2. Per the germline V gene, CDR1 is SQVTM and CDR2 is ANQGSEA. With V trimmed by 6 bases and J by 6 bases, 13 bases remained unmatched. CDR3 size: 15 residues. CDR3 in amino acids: CSVQHLLAGDGEQYF. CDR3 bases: TGCAGCGTGCAACACCTACTAGCGGGAGATGGCGAGCAGTACTTC.

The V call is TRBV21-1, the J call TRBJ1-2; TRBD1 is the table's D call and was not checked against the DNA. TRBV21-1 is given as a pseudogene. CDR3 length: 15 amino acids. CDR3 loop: CASSKVCPGEDGYTF. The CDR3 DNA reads TGTGCCAGCAGCAAAGTCTGCCCAGGGGAGGATGGCTACACCTTC.

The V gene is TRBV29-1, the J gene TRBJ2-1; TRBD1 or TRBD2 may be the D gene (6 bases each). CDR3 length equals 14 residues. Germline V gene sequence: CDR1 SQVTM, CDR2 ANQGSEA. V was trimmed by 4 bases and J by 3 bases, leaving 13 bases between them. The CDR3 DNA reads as TGCAGCGTTGCTGACGGAGGGGGCTACAATGAGCAGTTCTTC. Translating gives CSVADGGGYNEQFF.

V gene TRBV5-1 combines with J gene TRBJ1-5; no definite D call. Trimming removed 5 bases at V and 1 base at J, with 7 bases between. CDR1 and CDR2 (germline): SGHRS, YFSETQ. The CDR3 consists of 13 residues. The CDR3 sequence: CASRVDSNQPQHF. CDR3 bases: TGCGCCAGCAGGGTTGACAGCAATCAGCCCCAGCATTTT.

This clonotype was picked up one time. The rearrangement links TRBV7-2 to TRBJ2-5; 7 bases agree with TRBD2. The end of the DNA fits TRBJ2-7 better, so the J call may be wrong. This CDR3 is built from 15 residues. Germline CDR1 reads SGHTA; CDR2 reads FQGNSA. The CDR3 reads CASSLGGGGNYEQYF. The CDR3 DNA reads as TGTGCCAGCAGCTTAGGTGGGGGGGGTAACTACGAGCAGTACTTC.

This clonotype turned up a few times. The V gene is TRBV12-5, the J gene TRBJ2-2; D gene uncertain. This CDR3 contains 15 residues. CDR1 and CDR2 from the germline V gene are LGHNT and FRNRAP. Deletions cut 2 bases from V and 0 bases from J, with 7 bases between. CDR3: CASGLRRTNTGELFF. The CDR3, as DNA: TGTGCTAGTGGTTTGCGTCGGACGAACACCGGGGAGCTGTTTTTT.

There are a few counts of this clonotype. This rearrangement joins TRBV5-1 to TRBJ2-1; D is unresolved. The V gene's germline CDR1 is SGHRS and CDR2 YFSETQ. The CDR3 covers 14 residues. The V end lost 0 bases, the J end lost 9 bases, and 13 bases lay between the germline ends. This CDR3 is CASSLAARLGEQFF. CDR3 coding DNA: TGCGCCAGCAGCTTGGCCGCCAGGTTGGGTGAGCAGTTCTTC.

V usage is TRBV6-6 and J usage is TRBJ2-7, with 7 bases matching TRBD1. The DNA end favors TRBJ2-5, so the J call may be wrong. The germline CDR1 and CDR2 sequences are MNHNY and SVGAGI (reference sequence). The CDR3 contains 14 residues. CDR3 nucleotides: TGTGCCAGCACTAGGGACAGTTCTCAAGAGACCCAGTACTTC. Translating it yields CASTRDSSQETQYF.

In nucleotides, the CDR3 is TGTGCCAGCAGCCTCCCTTCAGCCTACGAGCAGTACTTC. This codes for CASSLPSAYEQYF. The chain uses TRBV7-9 and TRBJ2-7; D is ambiguous. With 5 bases removed from V and 2 bases from J, the gap between germline ends came to 10 bases. This CDR3 has 13 residues. Germline values: CDR1 SEHNR, CDR2 FQNEAQ (reference sequence).

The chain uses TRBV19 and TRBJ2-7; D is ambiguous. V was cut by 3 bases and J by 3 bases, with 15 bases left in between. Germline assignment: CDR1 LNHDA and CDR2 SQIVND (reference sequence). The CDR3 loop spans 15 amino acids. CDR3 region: CASSIFGTSFYEQYF. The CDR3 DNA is TGTGCCAGTAGTATCTTCGGCACTTCGTTCTACGAGCAGTACTTC.

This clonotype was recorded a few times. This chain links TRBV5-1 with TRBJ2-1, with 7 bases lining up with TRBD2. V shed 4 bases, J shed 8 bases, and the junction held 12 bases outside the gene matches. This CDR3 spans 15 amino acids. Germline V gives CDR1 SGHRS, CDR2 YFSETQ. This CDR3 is CASSVIGGSGDEQFF. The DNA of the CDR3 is TGCGCCAGCAGCGTCATTGGCGGGAGTGGGGATGAGCAGTTCTTC.

CDR3 sequence: CAISDYRGYEQYF. CDR3 coding DNA: TGTGCCATCAGTGACTACAGGGGTTACGAGCAGTACTTC. The rearrangement uses TRBV10-3 and TRBJ2-7, with 7 positions matching TRBD1. From germline, CDR1 is ENHRY and CDR2 SYGVKD. The CDR3 is 13 residues long. V trimming: 3 bases; J trimming: 4 bases; junction bases outside the gene matches: 3.

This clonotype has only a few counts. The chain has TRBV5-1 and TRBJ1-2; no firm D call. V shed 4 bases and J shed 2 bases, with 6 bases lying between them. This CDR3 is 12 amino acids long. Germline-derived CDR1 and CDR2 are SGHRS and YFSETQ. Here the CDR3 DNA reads TGCGCCAGCAGCGACGGGAACTATGGCTACACCTTC. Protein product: CASSDGNYGYTF.

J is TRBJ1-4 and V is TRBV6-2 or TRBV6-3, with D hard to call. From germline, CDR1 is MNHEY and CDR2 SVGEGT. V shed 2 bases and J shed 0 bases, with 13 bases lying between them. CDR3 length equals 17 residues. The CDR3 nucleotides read TGTGCCAGCAGTTACCCTAGTTTGGGGTCAACTAATGAAAAACTGTTTTTT. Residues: CASSYPSLGSTNEKLFF.

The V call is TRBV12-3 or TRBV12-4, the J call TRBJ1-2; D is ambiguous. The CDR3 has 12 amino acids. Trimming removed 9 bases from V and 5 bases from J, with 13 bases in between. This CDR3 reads CASRKVAYGYTF. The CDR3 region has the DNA TGTGCCAGTCGGAAGGTCGCATATGGCTACACCTTC.

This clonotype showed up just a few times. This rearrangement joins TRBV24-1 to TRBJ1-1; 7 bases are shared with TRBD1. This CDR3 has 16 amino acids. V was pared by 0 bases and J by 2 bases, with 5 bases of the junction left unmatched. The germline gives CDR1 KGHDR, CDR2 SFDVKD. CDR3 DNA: TGTGCCACCAGTGATTTGGCAGGGGGGGATAACACTGAAGCTTTCTTT. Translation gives CATSDLAGGDNTEAFF.

CDR3 coding DNA: TGTGCCAGCAGCAGATCCGGGACAGGGGGGAACGAGCAGTACTTC. This sequence encodes CASSRSGTGGNEQYF. The gene calls are TRBV7-3 and TRBJ2-7, with 11 bases aligning to TRBD1. Losses at the gene ends were 5 bases for V and 5 bases for J; bases not matched to a gene: 8. Per the germline V gene, CDR1 is SGHTA and CDR2 is FQGTGA. The CDR3 runs to 15 residues.

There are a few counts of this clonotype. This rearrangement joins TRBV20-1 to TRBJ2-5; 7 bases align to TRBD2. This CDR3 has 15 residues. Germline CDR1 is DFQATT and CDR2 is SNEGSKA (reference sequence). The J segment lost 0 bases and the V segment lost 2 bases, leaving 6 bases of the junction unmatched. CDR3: CSARPLAPYQETQYF. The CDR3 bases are TGCAGTGCTAGACCACTAGCGCCGTACCAAGAGACCCAGTACTTC.

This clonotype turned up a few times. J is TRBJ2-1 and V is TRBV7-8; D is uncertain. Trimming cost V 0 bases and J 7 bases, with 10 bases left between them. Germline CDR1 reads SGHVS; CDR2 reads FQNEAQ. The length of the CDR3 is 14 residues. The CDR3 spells CASSLAALGNEQFF. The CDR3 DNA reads TGTGCCAGCAGCTTAGCGGCGCTTGGGAATGAGCAGTTCTTC.

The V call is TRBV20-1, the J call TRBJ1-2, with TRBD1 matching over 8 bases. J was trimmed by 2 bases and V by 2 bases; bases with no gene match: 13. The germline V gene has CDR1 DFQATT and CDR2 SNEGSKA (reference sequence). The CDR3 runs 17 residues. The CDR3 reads CSARPRTPGQVNYGYTF. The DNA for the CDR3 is TGCAGTGCTAGACCGAGAACCCCGGGACAGGTGAACTATGGCTACACCTTC.

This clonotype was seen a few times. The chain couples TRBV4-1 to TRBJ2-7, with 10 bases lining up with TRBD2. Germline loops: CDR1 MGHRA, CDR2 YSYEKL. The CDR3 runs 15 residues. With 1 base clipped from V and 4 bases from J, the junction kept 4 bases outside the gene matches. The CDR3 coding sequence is TGCGCCAGCAGCCAAGGAGCGGGAGGGCCGTACGAGCAGTACTTC. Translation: CASSQGAGGPYEQYF.

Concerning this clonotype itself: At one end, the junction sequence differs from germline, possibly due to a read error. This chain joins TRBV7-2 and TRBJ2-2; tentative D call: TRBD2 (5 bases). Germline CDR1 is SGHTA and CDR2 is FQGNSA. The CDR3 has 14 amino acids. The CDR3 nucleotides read TGTGCCAGCAGCTTAGCGTTTAACACCGGGGAGCTGCTTTTT. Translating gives CASSLAFNTGELLF.

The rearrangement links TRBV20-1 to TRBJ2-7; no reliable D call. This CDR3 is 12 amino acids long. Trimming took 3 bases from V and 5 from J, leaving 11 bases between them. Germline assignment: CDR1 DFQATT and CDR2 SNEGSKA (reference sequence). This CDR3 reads CSASGPWDEQYF. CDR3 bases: TGCAGTGCTAGCGGGCCCTGGGACGAGCAGTACTTC.

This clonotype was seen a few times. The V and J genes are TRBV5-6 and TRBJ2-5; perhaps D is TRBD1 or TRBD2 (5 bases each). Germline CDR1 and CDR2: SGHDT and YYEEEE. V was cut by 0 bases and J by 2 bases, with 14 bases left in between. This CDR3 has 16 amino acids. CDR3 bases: TGTGCCAGCAGCTTGGCGAACCGGGACGGACAAGAGACCCAGTACTTC. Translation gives CASSLANRDGQETQYF.